The 5 T cell receptor beta chains below all came from one sample that was sequenced in a study of blood T cells in healthy people across ages. Combining a sample-barcoded 5' primer with a J-beta primer mix, a second PCR ran for about 6 to 11 cycles. TCRdb re-called the 5' RACE reads with MiXCR, one entry per CDR3 protein. The sample holds fewer than 750,000 distinct CDR3 sequences, about 45% seen once. What was sequenced was blood. The receptors were sampled from a man older than 75 in good health.

The chain carries TRBV5-1 and TRBJ2-3, with D possibly TRBD2 on 7 matching bases. Germline lookup yields CDR1 SGHRS and CDR2 YFSETQ. V lost 0 bases, J lost 6 bases, and 14 bases lay in between. The CDR3 is 15 residues long. The CDR3 DNA reads as TGCGCCAGCAGCTTGGGGGGCGGGGGCGGCGATACGCAGTATTTT. Its protein product is CASSLGGGGGDTQYF.

The rearrangement uses TRBV20-1 and TRBJ2-7; no clear D. Per the germline V gene, CDR1 is DFQATT and CDR2 is SNEGSKA (reference sequence). There are 13 residues in the CDR3. V was cut by 3 bases and J by 7 bases, with 16 bases left in between. CDR3 region: CSASRIRAGEQYF. In DNA, the CDR3 is TGCAGTGCTAGTAGAATCCGGGCCGGAGAGCAGTACTTC.

The chain has TRBV27 and TRBJ1-1; D gene uncertain. This CDR3 is 15 amino acids long. With 1 base removed from V and 0 bases from J, the gap between germline ends came to 9 bases. Germline V gene data show CDR1 as MNHEY and CDR2 as SMNVEV (reference sequence). The CDR3 nucleotides are TGTGCCAGCAGTTTATTTTACGGTTTGAACACTGAAGCTTTCTTT. Protein sequence: CASSLFYGLNTEAFF.

This chain connects TRBV4-2 to TRBJ1-2; 11 nucleotides align to TRBD1. CDR1 and CDR2 (germline): LGHNA, YNFKEQ. V lost 2 bases to trimming and J lost 5 bases; unmatched junction nucleotides: 4. The CDR3 runs 15 residues. The CDR3 DNA is TGTGCCAGCAGCCAACGGGACAGGGGGTCTTATGGCTACACCTTC. Its translation is CASSQRDRGSYGYTF.

This clonotype appeared a few times. This sequence joins TRBV29-1 and TRBJ2-4; maybe TRBD2 (6 bases). Deletions cut 1 base from V and 9 bases from J, with 13 bases between. Per germline, CDR1 SQVTM and CDR2 ANQGSEA. This CDR3 region has 13 residues. The CDR3 nucleotides read TGCAGCGTTGAAGGACTCCAGGGAGGCATTCAGTACTTC. Amino acid sequence: CSVEGLQGGIQYF.